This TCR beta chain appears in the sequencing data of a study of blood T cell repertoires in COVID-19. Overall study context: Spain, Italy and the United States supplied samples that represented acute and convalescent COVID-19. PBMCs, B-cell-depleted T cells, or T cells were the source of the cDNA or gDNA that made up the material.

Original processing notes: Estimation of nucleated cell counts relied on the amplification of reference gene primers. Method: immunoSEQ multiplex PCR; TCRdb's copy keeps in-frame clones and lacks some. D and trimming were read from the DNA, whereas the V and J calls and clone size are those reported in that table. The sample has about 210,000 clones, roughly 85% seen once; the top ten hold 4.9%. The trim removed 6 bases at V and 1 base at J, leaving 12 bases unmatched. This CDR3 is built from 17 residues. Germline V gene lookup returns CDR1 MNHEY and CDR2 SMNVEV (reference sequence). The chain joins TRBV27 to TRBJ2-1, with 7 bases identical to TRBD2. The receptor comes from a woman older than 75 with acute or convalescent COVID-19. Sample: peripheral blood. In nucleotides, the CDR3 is TGTGCCAGCAGGTTGCTAGCGGACCCCTCTTCCTACAATGAGCAGTTCTTC. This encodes CASRLLADPSSYNEQFF.